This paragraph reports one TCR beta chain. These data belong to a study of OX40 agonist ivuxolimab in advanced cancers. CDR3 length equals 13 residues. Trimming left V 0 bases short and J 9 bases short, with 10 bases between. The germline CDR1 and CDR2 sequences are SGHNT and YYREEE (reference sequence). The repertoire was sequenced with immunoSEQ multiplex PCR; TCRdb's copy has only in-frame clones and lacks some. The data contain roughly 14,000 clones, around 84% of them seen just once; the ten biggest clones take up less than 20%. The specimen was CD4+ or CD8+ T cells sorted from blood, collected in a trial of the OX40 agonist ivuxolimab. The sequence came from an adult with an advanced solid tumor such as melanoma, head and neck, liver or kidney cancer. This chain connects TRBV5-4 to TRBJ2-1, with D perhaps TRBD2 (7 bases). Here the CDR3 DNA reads TGTGCCAGCAGCTTGGGCGGGGGCGGTGAGCAGTTCTTC. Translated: CASSLGGGGEQFF.